This T cell receptor (beta chain) was sequenced for a study of human T cells and chemical hapten exposure. This clonotype was counted many times. Its specificity is unknown. TCRdb recomputed calls from the RACE reads with MiXCR, one row per CDR3 protein. The top ten hold under 3% of the sample, which has a few hundred thousand distinct CDR3 sequences, approximately 5.1% seen once. The study's findings and limits: PT1 expanded TCR numbers rose with patch test score. High-frequency TCRs, those above 1 in 1000, stayed the same after DPC sensitization.

Time point denoted: patch test 1, 2 weeks after DPC sensitization. Treatment given: therapeutic diphenylcyclopropenone sensitization with weekly scalp DPC. Germline assignment: CDR1 MDHEN and CDR2 SYDVKM. The CDR3 loop spans 14 amino acids. Trimming cost V 4 bases and J 8 bases, with 17 bases left between them. The chain combines TRBV28 with TRBJ1-1; weak D call: TRBD1 (5 bases). Material: whole blood, obtained in connection with sensitization to the hapten diphenylcyclopropenone (DPC). The origin of this receptor is a woman in her 50s with alopecia areata. Some clones in this sample may be carry-over from other donors' samples. The CDR3 region has the DNA TGTGCCAGCAGTTCGGACGGGGCGGTGACCGAAGCTTTCTTT. It is translated as CASSSDGAVTEAFF.